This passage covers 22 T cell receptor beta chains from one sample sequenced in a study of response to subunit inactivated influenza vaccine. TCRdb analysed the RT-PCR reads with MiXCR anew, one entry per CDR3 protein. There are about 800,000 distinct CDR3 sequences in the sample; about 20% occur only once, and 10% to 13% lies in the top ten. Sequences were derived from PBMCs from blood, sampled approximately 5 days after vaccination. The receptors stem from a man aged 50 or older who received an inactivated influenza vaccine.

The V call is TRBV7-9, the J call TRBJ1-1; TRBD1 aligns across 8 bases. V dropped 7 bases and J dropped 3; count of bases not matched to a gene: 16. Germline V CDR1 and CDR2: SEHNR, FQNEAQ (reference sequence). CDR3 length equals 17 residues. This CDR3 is CASIEPGTGNRYTEAFF. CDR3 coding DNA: TGTGCCAGCATTGAGCCGGGGACAGGTAATCGGTACACTGAAGCTTTCTTT. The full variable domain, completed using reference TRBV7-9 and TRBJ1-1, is DTGVSQNPRHKITKRGQNVTFRCDPISEHNRLYWYRQTLGQGPEFLTYFQNEAQLEKSRLLSDRFSAERPKGSFSTLEIQRTEQGDSAMYLCASIEPGTGNRYTEAFFGQGTRLTVV.

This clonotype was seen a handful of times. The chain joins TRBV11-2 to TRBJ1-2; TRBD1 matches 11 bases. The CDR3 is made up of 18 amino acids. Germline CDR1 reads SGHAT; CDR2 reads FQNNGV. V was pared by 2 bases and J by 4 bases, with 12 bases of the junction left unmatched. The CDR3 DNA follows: TGTGCCAGCAGCTTACGTCCCTCGGACAGGGGGCATGCCTATGGCTACACCTTC. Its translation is CASSLRPSDRGHAYGYTF.

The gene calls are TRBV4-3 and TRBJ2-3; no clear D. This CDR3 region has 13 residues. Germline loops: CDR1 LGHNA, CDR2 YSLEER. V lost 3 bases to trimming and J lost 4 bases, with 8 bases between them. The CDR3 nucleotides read TGCGCCAGCAGCCAGGCAGGTTCAGATACGCAGTATTTT. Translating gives CASSQAGSDTQYF.

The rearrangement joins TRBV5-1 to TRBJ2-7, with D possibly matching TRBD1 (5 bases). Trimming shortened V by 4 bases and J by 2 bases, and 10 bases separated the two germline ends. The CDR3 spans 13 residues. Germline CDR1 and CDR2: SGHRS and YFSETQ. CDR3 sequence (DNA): TGCGCCAGCAGCGTTGGACACCCCTACGAGCAGTACTTC. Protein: CASSVGHPYEQYF.

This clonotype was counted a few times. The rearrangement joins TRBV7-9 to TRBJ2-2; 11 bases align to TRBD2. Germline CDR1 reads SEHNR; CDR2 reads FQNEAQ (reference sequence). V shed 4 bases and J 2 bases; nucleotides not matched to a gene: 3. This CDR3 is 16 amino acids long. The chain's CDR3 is CASSSGTSGNTGELFF. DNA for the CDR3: TGTGCCAGCAGCTCGGGGACTAGCGGAAACACCGGGGAGCTGTTTTTT.

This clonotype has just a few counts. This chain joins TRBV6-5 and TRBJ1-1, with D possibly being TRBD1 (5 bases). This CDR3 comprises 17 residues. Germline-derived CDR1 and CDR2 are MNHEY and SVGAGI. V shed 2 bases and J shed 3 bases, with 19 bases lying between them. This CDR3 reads CASSYGFPGQFDTEAFF. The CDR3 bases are TGTGCCAGCAGTTACGGTTTCCCAGGGCAGTTTGACACTGAAGCTTTCTTT.

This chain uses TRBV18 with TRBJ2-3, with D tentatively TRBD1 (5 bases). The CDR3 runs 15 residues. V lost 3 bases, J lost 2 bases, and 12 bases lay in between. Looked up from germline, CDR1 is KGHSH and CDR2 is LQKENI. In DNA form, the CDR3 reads TGTGCCAGCTCACCCGACAGACTCCTCACAGATACGCAGTATTTT. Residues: CASSPDRLLTDTQYF.

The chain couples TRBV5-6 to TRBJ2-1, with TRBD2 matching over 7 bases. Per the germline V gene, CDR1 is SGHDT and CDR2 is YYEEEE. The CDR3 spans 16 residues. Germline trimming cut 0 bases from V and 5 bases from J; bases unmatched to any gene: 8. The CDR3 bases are TGTGCCAGCAGCTTGGCCGGCGGGAGTTTGAACAATGAGCAGTTCTTC. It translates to CASSLAGGSLNNEQFF.

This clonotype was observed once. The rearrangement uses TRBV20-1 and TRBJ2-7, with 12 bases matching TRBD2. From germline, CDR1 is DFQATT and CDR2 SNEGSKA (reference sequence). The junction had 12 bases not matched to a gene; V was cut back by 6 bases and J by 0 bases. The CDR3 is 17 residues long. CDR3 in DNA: TGCAGTGCCACGATTACTAGCGGGGGGTTCACCTCCTACGAGCAGTACTTC. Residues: CSATITSGGFTSYEQYF.

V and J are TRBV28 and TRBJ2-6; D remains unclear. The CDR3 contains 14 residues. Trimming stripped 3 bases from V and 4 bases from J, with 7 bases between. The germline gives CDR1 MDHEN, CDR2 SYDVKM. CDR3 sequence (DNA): TGTGCCAGCAGTTTCAGGTGGGGGGCCAACGTCCTGACTTTC. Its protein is CASSFRWGANVLTF.

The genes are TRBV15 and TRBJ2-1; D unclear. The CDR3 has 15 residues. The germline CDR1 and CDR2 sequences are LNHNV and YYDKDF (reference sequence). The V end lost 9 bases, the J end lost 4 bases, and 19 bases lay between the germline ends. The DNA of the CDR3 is TGTGCCACTAGTAATTGGGGTACGGCTTACAATGAGCAGTTCTTC. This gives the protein CATSNWGTAYNEQFF.

The CDR3 region has the DNA TGTGCCAGCGGGCCCCGTACTGGACGGTACAATGAGCAGTTCTTC. Amino acids: CASGPRTGRYNEQFF. This chain joins TRBV27 and TRBJ2-1; no reliable D call. Trimming shortened V by 8 bases and J by 4 bases, and 18 bases separated the two germline ends. The V gene's germline CDR1 is MNHEY and CDR2 SMNVEV (reference sequence). The CDR3 has 15 residues.

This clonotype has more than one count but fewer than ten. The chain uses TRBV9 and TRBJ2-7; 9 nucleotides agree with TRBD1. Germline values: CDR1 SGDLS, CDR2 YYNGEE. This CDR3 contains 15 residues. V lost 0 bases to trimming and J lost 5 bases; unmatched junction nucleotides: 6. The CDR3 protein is CASSVAGQGVNEQYF. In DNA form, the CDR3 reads TGTGCCAGCAGCGTAGCGGGACAGGGTGTGAACGAGCAGTACTTC.

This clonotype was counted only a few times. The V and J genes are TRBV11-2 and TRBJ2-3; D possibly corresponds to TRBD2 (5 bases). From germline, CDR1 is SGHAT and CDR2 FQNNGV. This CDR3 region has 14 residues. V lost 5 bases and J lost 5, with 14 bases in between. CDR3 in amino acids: CASSPPGLRDTQYF. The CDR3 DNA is TGTGCCAGCAGCCCGCCGGGATTAAGAGATACGCAGTATTTT.

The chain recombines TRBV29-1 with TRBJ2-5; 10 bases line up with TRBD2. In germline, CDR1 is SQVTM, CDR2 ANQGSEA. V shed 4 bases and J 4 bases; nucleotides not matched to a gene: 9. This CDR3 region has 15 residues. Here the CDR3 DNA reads TGCAGCGTTGTTCCTAGCGGGAGAAAGGGAGAGACCCAGTACTTC. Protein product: CSVVPSGRKGETQYF.

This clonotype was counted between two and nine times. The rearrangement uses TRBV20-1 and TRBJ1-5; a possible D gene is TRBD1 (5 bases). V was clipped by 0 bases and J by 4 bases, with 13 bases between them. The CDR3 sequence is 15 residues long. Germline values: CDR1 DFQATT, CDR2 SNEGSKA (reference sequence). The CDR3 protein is CSARDIGARNQPQHF. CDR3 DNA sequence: TGCAGTGCTAGAGATATTGGGGCCCGTAATCAGCCCCAGCATTTT.

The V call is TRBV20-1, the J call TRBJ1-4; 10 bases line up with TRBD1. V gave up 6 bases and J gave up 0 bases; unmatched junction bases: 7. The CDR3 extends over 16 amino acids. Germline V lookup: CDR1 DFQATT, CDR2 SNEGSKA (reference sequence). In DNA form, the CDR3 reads TGCAGTGCAAGACAGGGGGCGCGATCAACTAATGAAAAACTGTTTTTT. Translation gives CSARQGARSTNEKLFF.

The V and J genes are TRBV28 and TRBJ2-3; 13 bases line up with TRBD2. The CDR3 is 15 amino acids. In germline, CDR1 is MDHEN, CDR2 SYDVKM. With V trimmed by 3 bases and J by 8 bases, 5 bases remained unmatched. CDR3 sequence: CASSFGLAGDPTQYF. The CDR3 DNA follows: TGTGCCAGCAGTTTTGGACTAGCGGGAGATCCTACGCAGTATTTT.

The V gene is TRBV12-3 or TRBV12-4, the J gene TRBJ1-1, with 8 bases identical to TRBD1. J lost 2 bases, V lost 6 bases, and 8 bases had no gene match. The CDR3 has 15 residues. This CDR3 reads CASRRGQASNTEAFF. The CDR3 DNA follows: TGTGCCAGCAGAAGGGGACAGGCAAGTAACACTGAAGCTTTCTTT.

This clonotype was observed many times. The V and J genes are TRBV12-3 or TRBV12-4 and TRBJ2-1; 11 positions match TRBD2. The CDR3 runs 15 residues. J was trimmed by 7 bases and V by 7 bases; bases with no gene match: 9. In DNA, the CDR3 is TGTGCCAGCATCCTGACTAGCGGGATCGCTAATGAGCAGTTCTTC. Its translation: CASILTSGIANEQFF.

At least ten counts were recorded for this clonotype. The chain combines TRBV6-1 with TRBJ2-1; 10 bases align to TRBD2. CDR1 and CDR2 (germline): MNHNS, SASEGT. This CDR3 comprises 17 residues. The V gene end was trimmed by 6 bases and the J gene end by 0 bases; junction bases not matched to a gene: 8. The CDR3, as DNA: TGTGCCAGCAGGCACGTCCTAGCGGGGGCCTCCTACAATGAGCAGTTCTTC. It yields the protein CASRHVLAGASYNEQFF.

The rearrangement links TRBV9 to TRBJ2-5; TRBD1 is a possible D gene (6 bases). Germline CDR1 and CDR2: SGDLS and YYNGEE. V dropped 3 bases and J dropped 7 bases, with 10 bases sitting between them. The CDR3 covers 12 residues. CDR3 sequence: CASSAQGRTQYF. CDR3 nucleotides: TGTGCCAGCAGCGCTCAGGGGAGGACCCAGTACTTC.